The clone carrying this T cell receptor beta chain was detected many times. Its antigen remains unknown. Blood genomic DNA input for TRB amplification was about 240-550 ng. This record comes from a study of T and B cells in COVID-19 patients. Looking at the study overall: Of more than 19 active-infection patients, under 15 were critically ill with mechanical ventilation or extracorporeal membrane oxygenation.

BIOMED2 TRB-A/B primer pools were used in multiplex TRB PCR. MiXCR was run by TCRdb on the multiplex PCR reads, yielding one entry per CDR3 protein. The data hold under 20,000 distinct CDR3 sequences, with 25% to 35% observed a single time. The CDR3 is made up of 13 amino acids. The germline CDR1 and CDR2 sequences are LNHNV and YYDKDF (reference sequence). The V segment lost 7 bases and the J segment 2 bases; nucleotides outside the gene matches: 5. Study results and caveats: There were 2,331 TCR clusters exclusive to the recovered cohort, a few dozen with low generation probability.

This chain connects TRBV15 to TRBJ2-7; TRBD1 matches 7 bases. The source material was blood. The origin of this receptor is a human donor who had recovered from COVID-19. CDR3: CATKGANTYEQYF. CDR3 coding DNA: TGTGCCACCAAGGGGGCGAATACCTACGAGCAGTACTTC. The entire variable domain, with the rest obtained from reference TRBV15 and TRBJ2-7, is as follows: DAMVIQNPRYQVTQFGKPVTLSCSQTLNHNVMYWYQQKSSQAPKLLFHYYDKDFNNEADTPDNFQSRRPNTSFCFLDIRSPGLGDTAMYLCATKGANTYEQYFGPGTRLTVT.